This TCR beta chain was identified during a study of T-cell memory formation after mild COVID-19. Notes on the study in general: Detection of some responders pre-infection suggested pre-existing cross-reactive memory T cells participated. Still unconfirmed is whether the second-wave clones peaking on day 37 recognized SARS-CoV-2. Chiefly within CM and EM were the contracting CD4+ clones; CD8+ ones were within EMRA.

Of note for this clonotype: As yet, its antigen is unknown.

Germline V gene lookup returns CDR1 LGHDT and CDR2 YNNKEL (reference sequence). The CDR3 is 17 residues long. The V segment lost 7 bases and the J segment 0 bases; nucleotides outside the gene matches: 13. TCRdb re-analysed the 5' RACE reads in MiXCR, keeping a single row per CDR3 protein. Here the sample spans 560,000 or so distinct CDR3 sequences, roughly 17% being singletons. The receptor's source is an adult woman who had mild COVID-19 (a few samples of this study predate the infection). Cell type and time point are not known. The sample was PBMCs or a T cell subset sorted from them (not recorded which). The chain employs TRBV3-1 and TRBJ2-5; TRBD1 matches 8 bases. CDR3 loop: CASINRRTGQDQETQYF. The CDR3 DNA is TGTGCCAGCATCAACCGAAGGACAGGGCAAGACCAAGAGACCCAGTACTTC.